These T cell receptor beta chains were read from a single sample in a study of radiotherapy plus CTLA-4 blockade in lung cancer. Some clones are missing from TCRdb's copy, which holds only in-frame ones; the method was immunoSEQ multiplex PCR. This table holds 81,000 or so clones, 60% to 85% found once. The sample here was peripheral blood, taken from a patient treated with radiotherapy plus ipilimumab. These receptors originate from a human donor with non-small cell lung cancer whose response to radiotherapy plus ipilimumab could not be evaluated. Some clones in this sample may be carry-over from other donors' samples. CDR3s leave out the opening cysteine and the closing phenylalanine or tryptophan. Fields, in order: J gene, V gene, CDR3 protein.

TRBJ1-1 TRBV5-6 ASTDVGVFTEAF
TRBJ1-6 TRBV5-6 ASSTWAGAPLH
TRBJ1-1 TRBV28 ASSVAGNTEAF
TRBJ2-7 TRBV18 ASSAGVSSYEQY
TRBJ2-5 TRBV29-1 SVGTSGGGETQY
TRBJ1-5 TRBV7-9 ASSLEYEPQH
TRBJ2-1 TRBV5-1 ASSPQGQGNNEQF
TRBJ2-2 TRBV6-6 ASSGQNTGELF
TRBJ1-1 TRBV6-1 ASREDSMNTEAF
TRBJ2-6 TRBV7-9 ASLTGGLLSGANVLT
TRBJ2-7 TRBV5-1 ASSIVPGTASSYEQY
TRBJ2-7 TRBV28 ASSAGTLTPYEQY
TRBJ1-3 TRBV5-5 ASSLGPGQGASGNTIY
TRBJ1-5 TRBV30 AWSVRGMQPQH
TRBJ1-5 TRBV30 AWGPTGRGDQPQH
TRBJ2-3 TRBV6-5 ASSYGGAVGDTQY
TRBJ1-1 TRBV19 ASRWALNTEAF
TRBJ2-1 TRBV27 ATRRDRGLNEQF
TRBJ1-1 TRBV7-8 ASSLAQQGIGTEAF
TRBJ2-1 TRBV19 ASSITSAGLNEQF
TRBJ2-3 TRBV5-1 ASRAGAGRVDTQY
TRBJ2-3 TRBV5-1 ASSLLSGGRDTQY
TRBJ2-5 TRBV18 ASSPTSGEETQY
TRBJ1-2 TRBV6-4 ASSPEEGTPYGYT
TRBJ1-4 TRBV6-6 ASSFQGAGEKLF
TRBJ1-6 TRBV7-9 ASSLGSSRQGRTPLH
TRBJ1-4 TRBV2 ASSEATEKGEKLF
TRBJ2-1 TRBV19 ASSIPRGAKYNEQF
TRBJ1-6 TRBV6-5 ASSYSGQGNSPLH
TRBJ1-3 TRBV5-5 ASSDSRVSGNTIY
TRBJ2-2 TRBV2 ASNERTGTTGELF
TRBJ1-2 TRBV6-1 ASRDKGGVT
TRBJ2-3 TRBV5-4 ASSSGLANTDTQY
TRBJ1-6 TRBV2 ASSVEAYNSPLH
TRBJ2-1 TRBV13 ASSLVRRNNEQF
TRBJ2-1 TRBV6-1 ASTRARSEQF
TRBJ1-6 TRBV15 ATSRRGGYNSPLH
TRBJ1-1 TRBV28 ASSSDEGPTEAF
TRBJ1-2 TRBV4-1 ASSQTQGNYGYT
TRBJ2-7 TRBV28 ASRPQVPYEQY
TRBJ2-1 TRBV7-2 ASSLGQGAYNEQF
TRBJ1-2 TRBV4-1 ASSQSPGVNYGYT
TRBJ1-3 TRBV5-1 ASSLDRSGNTIY
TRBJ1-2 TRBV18 ASSPSQTAHHAGYT
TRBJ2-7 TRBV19 ASSPFRAYEQY
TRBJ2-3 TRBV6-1 ASSELAGGPSPTDTQY
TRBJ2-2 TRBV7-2 ASSPGQGNTGELF
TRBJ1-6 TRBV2 ASRTGQYNSPLH
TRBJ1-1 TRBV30 AWDRDPMNTEAF
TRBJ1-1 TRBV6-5 ASSVGQGTTEAF
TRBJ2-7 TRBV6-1 ASRIQGNKVYEQY
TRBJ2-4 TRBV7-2 ASSSDGDGGQNIQY
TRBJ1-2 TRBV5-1 ASSLAPGLTYGYT
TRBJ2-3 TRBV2 ASRIGTDTQY